The 13 T cell receptor beta chains reported below all come from one sample, sequenced in a study of blood T cell repertoires in COVID-19. Profiling relied on immunoSEQ multiplex PCR, and the TCRdb table lists in-frame clones only, not all of them. The sample includes around 150,000 clones, 80% of them seen just once. Sequencing input: peripheral blood. These receptors all come from a woman in her fifties or sixties with acute or convalescent COVID-19.

This rearrangement joins TRBV11-1 to TRBJ2-7; no clear D gene. CDR3 length equals 13 residues. V was pared by 3 bases and J by 6 bases, with 12 bases between. Germline CDR1 SGHAT, CDR2 FQDESV (reference sequence). CDR3 in amino acids: CASSFNEASEQYF. CDR3 DNA sequence: TGTGCCAGCAGCTTTAACGAGGCGTCCGAGCAGTACTTC.

The chain employs TRBV29-1 and TRBJ1-2; 7 bases match TRBD1. V lost 7 bases and J lost 2; bases outside the gene matches: 1. The CDR3 is 11 amino acids. Germline V gene sequence: CDR1 SQVTM, CDR2 ANQGSEA. The CDR3 protein is CSATGNYGYTF. CDR3 nucleotides: TGCAGCGCGACAGGGAACTATGGCTACACCTTC.

CDR3 region: CSAGQGAGTEAFF. For the CDR3, the DNA is TGCAGCGCGGGACAGGGGGCTGGGACTGAAGCTTTCTTT. This sequence joins TRBV29-1 and TRBJ1-1, with TRBD1 matching over 12 bases. The V gene's germline CDR1 is SQVTM and CDR2 ANQGSEA. Trimming cost V 7 bases and J 5 bases; bases outside gene matches: 5. The CDR3 length is 13 residues.

CDR3 loop: CASSLQGLRNTEAFF. CDR3 sequence (DNA): TGTGCCAGCAGCTTACAGGGATTGAGGAACACTGAAGCTTTCTTT. The genes are TRBV28 and TRBJ1-1, with TRBD1 as a possible D gene (6 bases). The CDR3 is 15 amino acids. Trimming stripped 6 bases from V and 1 base from J, with 15 bases between. Germline V CDR1 and CDR2: MDHEN, SYDVKM.

V usage is TRBV12-3 or TRBV12-4 and J usage is TRBJ2-4; 7 nucleotides line up with TRBD2. The CDR3 has 13 residues. After removal of 6 bases from V and 1 base from J, the junction contained 0 bases not matched to a gene. This chain's CDR3 is CASSGGAKNIQYF. For the CDR3, the DNA is TGTGCCAGCAGCGGGGGGGCCAAAAACATTCAGTACTTC.

In DNA form, the CDR3 reads TGTGCCAGCAGCCCGAACCAGGGTCCGGAGACCCAGTACTTC. The encoded protein is CASSPNQGPETQYF. This chain joins TRBV11-1 and TRBJ2-5, with a possible D match to TRBD1 (5 bases). Germline CDR1 reads SGHAT; CDR2 reads FQDESV (reference sequence). The CDR3 totals 14 residues. V lost 5 bases and J 5 bases, leaving 15 bases between the germline ends.

The gene calls are TRBV2 and TRBJ1-2; D is undetermined. Germline V gene data show CDR1 as SNHLY and CDR2 as FYNNEI. The CDR3 runs 14 residues. V dropped 1 base and J dropped 4 bases, with 10 bases sitting between them. CDR3 residues: CASSEELGGYGYTF. The CDR3 bases are TGTGCCAGCAGTGAAGAATTGGGAGGCTATGGCTACACCTTC. The variable domain in full, with the rest retrieved from reference TRBV2 and TRBJ1-2, is EPEVTQTPSHQVTQMGQEVILRCVPISNHLYFYWYRQILGQKVEFLVSFYNNEISEKSEIFDDQFSVERPDGSNFTLKIRSTKLEDSAMYFCASSEELGGYGYTFGSGTRLTVV.

The rearrangement uses TRBV9 and TRBJ2-2; 8 nucleotides match TRBD1. Germline CDR1 SGDLS, CDR2 YYNGEE. This CDR3 spans 16 amino acids. J gave up 5 bases and V 4 bases, and 10 bases lay outside the gene matches. The CDR3 reads CASSPRAGTGTGELFF. The CDR3 coding sequence is TGTGCCAGCAGCCCCCGAGCCGGGACAGGAACCGGGGAGCTGTTTTTT.

The J gene is TRBJ1-5, the V gene TRBV5-6, with 7 bases aligning to TRBD1. Germline V lookup: CDR1 SGHDT, CDR2 YYEEEE. Trimming at V came to 4 bases and at J to 5 bases, leaving 9 bases not matched to a gene. The CDR3 contains 15 residues. The CDR3 DNA follows: TGTGCCAGCAGCCTTTGGACAGGTGGTGATCAGCCCCAGCATTTT. Its translation is CASSLWTGGDQPQHF.

This rearrangement joins TRBV7-3 to TRBJ1-1, with 8 bases identical to TRBD1. The germline CDR1 and CDR2 sequences are SGHTA and FQGTGA. The V gene end was trimmed by 5 bases and the J gene end by 1 base; junction bases not matched to a gene: 0. The CDR3 is 13 residues long. For the CDR3, the DNA is TGTGCCAGCAGCCAGGGGGCGAACACTGAAGCTTTCTTT. Its protein product is CASSQGANTEAFF.

This chain joins TRBV11-3 and TRBJ1-1; no firm D call. CDR1 is SGHNT and CDR2 is YENEEA in the germline V gene. V lost 4 bases to trimming and J lost 1 base, with 10 bases between them. CDR3 size: 14 residues. The CDR3, as DNA: TGTGCCAGCAGCTACGGCGCGGGGAACACTGAAGCTTTCTTT. It yields the protein CASSYGAGNTEAFF.

V gene TRBV5-6 combines with J gene TRBJ1-1; 7 nucleotides agree with TRBD1. With 4 bases clipped from V and 0 bases from J, the junction kept 0 bases outside the gene matches. CDR3 length: 13 amino acids. Germline V gene lookup returns CDR1 SGHDT and CDR2 YYEEEE. The CDR3 spells CASSRGLNTEAFF. CDR3 coding DNA: TGTGCCAGCAGCAGGGGGCTGAACACTGAAGCTTTCTTT.

This chain connects TRBV29-1 to TRBJ2-1; 7 nucleotides line up with TRBD2. CDR1 and CDR2 from the germline V gene are SQVTM and ANQGSEA. The CDR3 has 14 amino acids. The V gene end was trimmed by 0 bases and the J gene end by 5 bases; junction bases not matched to a gene: 4. CDR3 nucleotides: TGCAGCGTTGAAGAGCGGGGGATCAACAATGAGCAGTTCTTC. Translated: CSVEERGINNEQFF.